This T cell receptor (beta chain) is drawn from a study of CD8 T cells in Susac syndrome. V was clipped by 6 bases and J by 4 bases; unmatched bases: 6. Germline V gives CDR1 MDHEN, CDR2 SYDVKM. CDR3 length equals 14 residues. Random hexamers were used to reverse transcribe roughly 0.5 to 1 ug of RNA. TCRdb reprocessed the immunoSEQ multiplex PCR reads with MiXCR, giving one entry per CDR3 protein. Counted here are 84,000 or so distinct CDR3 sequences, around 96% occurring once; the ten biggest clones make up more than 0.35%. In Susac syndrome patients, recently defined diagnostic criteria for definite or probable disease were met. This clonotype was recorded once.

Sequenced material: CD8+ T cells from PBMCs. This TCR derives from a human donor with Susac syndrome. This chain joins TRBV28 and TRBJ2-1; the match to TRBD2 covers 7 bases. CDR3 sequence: CASRGGVRYNEQFF. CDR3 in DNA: TGTGCCAGCAGGGGAGGGGTGCGTTACAATGAGCAGTTCTTC.